The 19 T cell receptor beta chains below all came from one sample that was sequenced in a study of blood T cell repertoires in COVID-19. TCRdb's table, derived via immunoSEQ multiplex PCR, lists solely in-frame clones and lacks some. The sample includes about 270,000 clones, over 75% of them seen just once. Sample: PBMCs or T cells enriched from blood (not recorded which). Every receptor here comes from a woman in her 30s who had recovered from COVID-19.

This sequence joins TRBV5-1 and TRBJ1-6, with TRBD1 matching over 8 bases. CDR1 and CDR2 from the germline V gene are SGHRS and YFSETQ. J lost 0 bases, V lost 4 bases, and 6 bases had no gene match. The length of the CDR3 is 17 residues. CDR3 residues: CASSRLTGGSYNSPLHF. In DNA form, the CDR3 reads TGCGCCAGCAGCCGTCTAACAGGGGGCTCCTATAATTCACCCCTCCACTTT.

The chain couples TRBV28 to TRBJ1-6, with 8 bases identical to TRBD1. V trimming: 10 bases; J trimming: 7 bases; junction bases outside the gene matches: 9. The CDR3 has 14 amino acids. Germline loops: CDR1 MDHEN, CDR2 SYDVKM. CDR3 residues: CATNSQGVNSPLHF. The CDR3 coding sequence is TGTGCCACAAATTCACAGGGGGTAAATTCACCCCTCCACTTT.

V usage is TRBV7-2 and J usage is TRBJ1-6; unclear D gene. The CDR3 is made up of 14 amino acids. Trimming removed 4 bases at V and 3 bases at J, with 7 bases between. Germline assignment: CDR1 SGHTA and CDR2 FQGNSA. DNA of the CDR3: TGTGCCAGCAGCTCCCTGTACTATAATTCACCCCTCCACTTT. Its protein product is CASSSLYYNSPLHF. The variable domain in full, completed from reference TRBV7-2 and TRBJ1-6, reads GAGVSQSPSNKVTEKGKDVELRCDPISGHTALYWYRQSLGQGLEFLIYFQGNSAPDKSGLPSDRFSAERTGGSVSTLTIQRTQQEDSAVYLCASSSLYYNSPLHFGNGTRLTVT.

V gene TRBV7-9 combines with J gene TRBJ1-4; D uncertain. The CDR3 runs to 10 residues. Germline CDR1 is SEHNR and CDR2 is FQNEAQ (reference sequence). With 9 bases removed from V and 5 bases from J, the gap between germline ends came to 4 bases. The CDR3 reads CASSNEKLFF. In DNA form, the CDR3 reads TGTGCCAGTTCAAATGAAAAACTGTTTTTT.

This chain uses TRBV4-1 with TRBJ1-1, with D possibly matching TRBD1 (5 bases). The CDR3 consists of 15 residues. The germline V gene encodes CDR1 MGHRA and CDR2 YSYEKL. Trimming took 0 bases from V and 1 from J, leaving 9 bases between them. The CDR3 spells CASSQDGQGNTEAFF. CDR3 DNA: TGCGCCAGCAGCCAAGACGGTCAGGGGAACACTGAAGCTTTCTTT.

The chain recombines TRBV7-9 with TRBJ2-7; D may be TRBD2 (6 bases). The CDR3 has 13 amino acids. Germline lookup yields CDR1 SEHNR and CDR2 FQNEAQ (reference sequence). Trimming cost V 3 bases and J 4 bases, with 10 bases left between them. The CDR3 loop is CASSLDGRYEQYF. The CDR3 coding sequence is TGTGCCAGCAGCTTGGATGGGAGGTACGAGCAGTACTTC.

The CDR3 is CASSVSDIPYNEQFF. CDR3 nucleotides: TGTGCCAGCAGCGTATCAGACATCCCCTACAATGAGCAGTTCTTC. This chain connects TRBV9 to TRBJ2-1; D not resolved. CDR3 length: 15 amino acids. V shed 1 base and J shed 2 bases, with 10 bases lying between them. Per the germline V gene, CDR1 is SGDLS and CDR2 is YYNGEE.

The CDR3, as DNA: TGTGCCAGCAGCTTAGATAGGGACAAGGGGACAGCTAACTATGGCTACACCTTC. Protein: CASSLDRDKGTANYGYTF. The genes are TRBV7-9 and TRBJ1-2; TRBD1 aligns across 7 bases. With 1 base clipped from V and 0 bases from J, the junction kept 11 bases outside the gene matches. The CDR3 runs to 18 residues. Germline V CDR1 and CDR2: SEHNR, FQNEAQ (reference sequence).

The rearrangement uses TRBV5-4 and TRBJ1-1; D is possibly TRBD1 (5 bases). The CDR3 spans 16 residues. Trimming cost V 4 bases and J 3 bases, with 19 bases left between them. Germline V gene sequence: CDR1 SGHNT, CDR2 YYREEE (reference sequence). The CDR3 spells CASSPPGFRDYTEAFF. The CDR3 nucleotides are TGTGCCAGCAGCCCCCCCGGTTTCAGGGATTACACTGAAGCTTTCTTT.

This chain connects TRBV3-1 (or the pseudogene TRBV3-2) to TRBJ2-7; TRBD1 agrees at 9 bases. The length of the CDR3 is 13 residues. Germline assignment: CDR1 LGHDT and CDR2 YNNKEL (reference sequence). Trimming removed 4 bases from V and 12 bases from J; junction bases left unmatched: 10. The CDR3 here is CASSLRTGALTYF. The CDR3 bases are TGTGCCAGCAGCCTCCGGACAGGGGCTTTGACGTACTTC.

The rearrangement joins TRBV11-2 to TRBJ1-6; 7 bases align to TRBD1. The CDR3 length is 15 residues. The germline V gene has CDR1 SGHAT and CDR2 FQNNGV. Unmatched junction bases numbered 4, after V lost 4 bases and J lost 4 bases. For the CDR3, the DNA is TGTGCCAGCAGCTCCCGGGACAGTTATAATTCACCCCTCCACTTT. It translates to CASSSRDSYNSPLHF.

V is TRBV2 and J is TRBJ1-5; D uncertain. The CDR3 extends over 14 amino acids. Germline assignment: CDR1 SNHLY and CDR2 FYNNEI. Trimming took 4 bases from V and 4 from J, leaving 11 bases between them. CDR3: CASSGAGSNQPQHF. The CDR3 nucleotides are TGTGCCAGCAGTGGGGCGGGGTCGAATCAGCCCCAGCATTTT.

The J gene is TRBJ2-2, the V gene TRBV12-5; the match to TRBD2 covers 9 bases. Germline V CDR1 and CDR2: LGHNT, FRNRAP. CDR3 length equals 15 residues. J was trimmed by 4 bases and V by 5 bases; bases with no gene match: 5. The CDR3 reads CASGHLAGSTGELFF. CDR3 DNA sequence: TGTGCTAGTGGTCATCTAGCGGGGAGCACCGGGGAGCTGTTTTTT. The variable domain in full, with the rest retrieved from reference TRBV12-5 and TRBJ2-2, is DARVTQTPRHKVTEMGQEVTMRCQPILGHNTVFWYRQTMMQGLELLAYFRNRAPLDDSGMPKDRFSAEMPDATLATLKIQPSEPRDSAVYFCASGHLAGSTGELFFGEGSRLTVL.

The rearrangement uses TRBV27 and TRBJ2-5; 7 positions match TRBD1. The CDR3 sequence is 15 residues long. Germline V lookup: CDR1 MNHEY, CDR2 SMNVEV (reference sequence). With 6 bases clipped from V and 5 bases from J, the junction kept 12 bases outside the gene matches. CDR3 sequence (DNA): TGTGCCAGCAGACCCCGAAGACAGGGCTCGGAGACCCAGTACTTC. This codes for CASRPRRQGSETQYF.

CDR3 protein: CASSHGGAPTF. CDR3 DNA sequence: TGTGCCAGCAGTCACGGTGGGGCCCCCACCTTC. The genes are TRBV3-1 (or the pseudogene TRBV3-2) and TRBJ1-2; a possible D gene is TRBD1 (5 bases). Germline V gene sequence: CDR1 LGHDT, CDR2 YNNKEL (reference sequence). The CDR3 sequence is 11 residues long. Trimming pared 6 bases from V and 13 bases from J, leaving 15 bases between.

The rearrangement uses TRBV2 and TRBJ2-7, with D perhaps TRBD2 (5 bases). Trimming stripped 6 bases from V and 0 bases from J, with 9 bases between. CDR1 is SNHLY and CDR2 is FYNNEI in the germline V gene. The CDR3 totals 13 residues. In nucleotides, the CDR3 is TGTGCCAGCAGGACGGGGAGCTCCTACGAGCAGTACTTC. Translated, it gives CASRTGSSYEQYF.

The V gene is TRBV5-4, the J gene TRBJ2-1; D is perhaps TRBD2 (6 bases). V was clipped by 3 bases and J by 7 bases, with 11 bases between them. The CDR3 consists of 13 residues. Germline V gene lookup returns CDR1 SGHNT and CDR2 YYREEE (reference sequence). This CDR3 is CASSWRDENEQFF. Here the CDR3 DNA reads TGTGCCAGCAGCTGGAGGGATGAGAATGAGCAGTTCTTC.

V gene TRBV19 combines with J gene TRBJ1-2, with D possibly being TRBD1 (6 bases). The CDR3 spans 12 residues. Germline V lookup: CDR1 LNHDA, CDR2 SQIVND (reference sequence). Trimming removed 2 bases at V and 8 bases at J, with 9 bases between. The DNA for the CDR3 is TGTGCCAGTAGTATACAGGGGTACGGCTACACCTTC. Its translation: CASSIQGYGYTF.

The CDR3 sequence is CASSQDTLVLLSGKGNEQFF. CDR3 in DNA: TGCGCCAGCAGCCAAGATACCCTTGTATTGTTGTCGGGGAAAGGCAATGAGCAGTTCTTC. This chain uses TRBV4-3 with TRBJ2-1; weak D call: TRBD2 (5 bases). The ends were cut back, 0 bases at V and 6 bases at J, with 27 bases in the middle. The CDR3 loop spans 20 amino acids. CDR1 is LGHNA and CDR2 is YSLEER in the germline V gene.